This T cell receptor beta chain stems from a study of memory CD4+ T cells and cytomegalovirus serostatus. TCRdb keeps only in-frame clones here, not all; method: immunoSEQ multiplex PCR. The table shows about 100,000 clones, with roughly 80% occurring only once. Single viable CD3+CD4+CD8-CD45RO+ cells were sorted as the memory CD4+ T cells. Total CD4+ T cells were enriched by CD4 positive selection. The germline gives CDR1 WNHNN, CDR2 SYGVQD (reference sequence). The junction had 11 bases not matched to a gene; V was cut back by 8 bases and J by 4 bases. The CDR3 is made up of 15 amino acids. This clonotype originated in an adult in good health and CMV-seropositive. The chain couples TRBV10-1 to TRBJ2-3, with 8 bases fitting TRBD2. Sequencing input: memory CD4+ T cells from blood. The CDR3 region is CASGVSGKGPDTQYF. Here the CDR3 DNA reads TGCGCCAGCGGAGTTAGCGGGAAGGGGCCAGATACGCAGTATTTT.